This T cell receptor (beta chain) emerged from a study of T-cell memory formation after mild COVID-19. As for the study in general: TCR clusters showed largely donor specificity.

Study-level results: SARS-CoV-2 specificity of second-wave clones peaking day 37 was unconfirmed.

CDR3 length: 13 residues. Trimming stripped 2 bases from V and 6 bases from J, with 10 bases between. Germline lookup yields CDR1 KGHSH and CDR2 LQKENI. For this clonotype: The target antigen is unknown.

TCRdb fed the 5' RACE reads into MiXCR, producing one record per CDR3 protein. Among around 430,000 distinct CDR3 sequences, roughly 15% were seen once, and the ten largest hold 20% to 25%. The sequence came from a man aged 18 to 35 who had mild COVID-19 (a few samples of this study predate the infection). Cell type and time point are not known. The sequenced sample consisted of PBMCs or a T cell subset sorted from them (not recorded which). This chain uses TRBV18 with TRBJ2-5; D remains unclear. CDR3 DNA sequence: TGTGCCAGCTCACCAGGAGCCCCGAAGACCCAGTACTTC. Its protein is CASSPGAPKTQYF.